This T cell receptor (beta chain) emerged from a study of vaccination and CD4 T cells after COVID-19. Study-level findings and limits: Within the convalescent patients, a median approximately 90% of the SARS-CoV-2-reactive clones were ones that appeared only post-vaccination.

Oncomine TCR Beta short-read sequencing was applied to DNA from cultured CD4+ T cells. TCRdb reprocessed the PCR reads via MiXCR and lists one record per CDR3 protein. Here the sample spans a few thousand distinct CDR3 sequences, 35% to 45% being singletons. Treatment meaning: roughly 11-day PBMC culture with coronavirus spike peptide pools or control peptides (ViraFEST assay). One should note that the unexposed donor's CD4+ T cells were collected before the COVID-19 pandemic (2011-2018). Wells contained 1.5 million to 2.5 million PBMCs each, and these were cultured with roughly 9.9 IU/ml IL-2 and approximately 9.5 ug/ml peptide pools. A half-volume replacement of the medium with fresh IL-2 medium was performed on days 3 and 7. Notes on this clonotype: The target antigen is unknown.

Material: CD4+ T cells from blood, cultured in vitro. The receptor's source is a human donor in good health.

The CDR3, as DNA: TGTGCCAGCAGCTTAGCGCTCGGGACAGGGGTGCCCACTGAAGCTTTCTTT. This sequence encodes CASSLALGTGVPTEAFF. The genes are TRBV7-9 and TRBJ1-1; the match to TRBD1 covers 10 bases. Looked up from germline, CDR1 is SEHNR and CDR2 is FQNEAQ (reference sequence). The length of the CDR3 is 17 residues. Losses at the gene ends were 0 bases for V and 4 bases for J; bases not matched to a gene: 8.